This T cell receptor beta chain is drawn from a study of neurological immune-mediated disorders. Study-wide results and limits: The study found no CDR3 amino acid sequences shared by expanded clones across subjects, suggesting private repertoires in all groups. HTLV-1-associated myelopathy had the most TCR clonal expansion, whereas multiple sclerosis had the least (lower than in healthy controls).

5'RACE with 10-nucleotide random UMIs generated the cDNA. TCRdb redid the calling of the 5' RACE reads with MiXCR, one entry per CDR3 protein. The data contain 60,000 to 80,000 distinct CDR3 sequences, less than 6% of them singletons. Germline V lookup: CDR1 SGHRS, CDR2 YFSETQ. This CDR3 has 13 amino acids. With regard to this clonotype: Its antigen is still unknown. The junction departs from the called germline gene at one end, perhaps through a read error.

The sample comprised PBMCs. The chain employs TRBV5-1 and TRBJ1-5; D remains ambiguous. The sequence came from a woman between 45 and 65 years old with multiple sclerosis. The chain's CDR3 is CASSQIPDQPQNF. The CDR3 bases are TGCGCCAGCAGCCAGATTCCCGATCAGCCCCAGAATTTT.